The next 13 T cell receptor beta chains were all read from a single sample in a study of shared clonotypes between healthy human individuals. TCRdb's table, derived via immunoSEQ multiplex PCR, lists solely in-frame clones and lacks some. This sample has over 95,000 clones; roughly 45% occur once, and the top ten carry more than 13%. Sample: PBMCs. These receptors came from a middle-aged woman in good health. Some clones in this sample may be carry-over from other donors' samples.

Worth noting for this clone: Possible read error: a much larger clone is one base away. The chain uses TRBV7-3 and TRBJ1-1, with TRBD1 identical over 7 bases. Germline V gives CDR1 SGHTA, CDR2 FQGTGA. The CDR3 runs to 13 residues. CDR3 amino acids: CASRLGQNTEALF. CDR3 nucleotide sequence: TGTGCCAGCAGATTGGGACAGAACACTGAAGCTCTCTTT.

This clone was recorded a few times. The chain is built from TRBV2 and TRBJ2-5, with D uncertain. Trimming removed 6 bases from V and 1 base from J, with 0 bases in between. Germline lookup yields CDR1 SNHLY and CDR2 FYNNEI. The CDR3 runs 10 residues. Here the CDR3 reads CASSQETQYF. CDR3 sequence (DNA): TGTGCCAGCAGCCAAGAGACCCAGTACTTC. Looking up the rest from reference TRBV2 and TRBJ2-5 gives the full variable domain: EPEVTQTPSHQVTQMGQEVILRCVPISNHLYFYWYRQILGQKVEFLVSFYNNEISEKSEIFDDQFSVERPDGSNFTLKIRSTKLEDSAMYFCASSQETQYFGPGTRLLVL.

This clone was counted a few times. CDR3 protein: CSVSGQGAGQETQYF. CDR3 in DNA: TGCAGCGTCAGCGGACAGGGGGCCGGTCAAGAGACCCAGTACTTC. The chain is built from TRBV29-1 and TRBJ2-5; 11 bases fit TRBD1. This CDR3 is built from 15 residues. The germline CDR1 and CDR2 sequences are SQVTM and ANQGSEA. With 6 bases clipped from V and 2 bases from J, the junction kept 8 bases outside the gene matches.

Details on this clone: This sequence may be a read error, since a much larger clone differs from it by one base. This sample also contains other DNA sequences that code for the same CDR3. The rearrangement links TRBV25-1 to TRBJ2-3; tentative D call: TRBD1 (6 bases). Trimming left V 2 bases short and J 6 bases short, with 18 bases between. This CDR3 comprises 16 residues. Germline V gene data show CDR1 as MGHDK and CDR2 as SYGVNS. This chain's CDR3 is CASSELRRGVTDTQYF. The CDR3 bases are TGTGCCAGCAGTGAACTACGCAGGGGTGTTACGGATACGCAGTATTTT.

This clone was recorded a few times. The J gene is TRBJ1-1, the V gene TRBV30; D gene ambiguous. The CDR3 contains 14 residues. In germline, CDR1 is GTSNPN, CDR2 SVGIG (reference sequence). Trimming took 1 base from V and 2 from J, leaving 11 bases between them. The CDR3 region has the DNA TGTGCCTGGAGTGAGGAACGGTCTAACACTGAAGCTTTCTTT. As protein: CAWSEERSNTEAFF.

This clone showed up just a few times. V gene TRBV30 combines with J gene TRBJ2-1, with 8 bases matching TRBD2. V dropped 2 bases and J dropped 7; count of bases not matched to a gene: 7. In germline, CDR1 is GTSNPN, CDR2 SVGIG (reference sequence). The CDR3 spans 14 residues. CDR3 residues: CAWSTSGRWNEQFF. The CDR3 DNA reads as TGTGCCTGGAGTACCAGCGGGAGATGGAATGAGCAGTTCTTC.

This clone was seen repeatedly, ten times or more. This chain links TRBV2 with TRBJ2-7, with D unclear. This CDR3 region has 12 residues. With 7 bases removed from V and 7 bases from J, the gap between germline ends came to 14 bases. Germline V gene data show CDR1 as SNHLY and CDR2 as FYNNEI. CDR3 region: CASTGQPGEQYF. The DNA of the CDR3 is TGTGCCAGCACGGGCCAGCCTGGGGAGCAGTACTTC.

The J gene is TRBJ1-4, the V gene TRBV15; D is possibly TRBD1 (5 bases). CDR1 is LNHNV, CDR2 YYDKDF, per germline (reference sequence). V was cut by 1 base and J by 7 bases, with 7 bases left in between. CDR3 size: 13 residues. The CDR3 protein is CATSRGGVEKLFF. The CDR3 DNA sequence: TGTGCCACCAGCAGAGGAGGGGTTGAAAAACTGTTTTTT.

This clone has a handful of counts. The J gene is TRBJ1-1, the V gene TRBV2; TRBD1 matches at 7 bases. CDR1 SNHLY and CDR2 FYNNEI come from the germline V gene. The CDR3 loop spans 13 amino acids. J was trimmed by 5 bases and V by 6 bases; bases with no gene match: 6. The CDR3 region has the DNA TGTGCCAGCAGCAGACAGGGTCTGACTGAAGCTTTCTTT. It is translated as CASSRQGLTEAFF.

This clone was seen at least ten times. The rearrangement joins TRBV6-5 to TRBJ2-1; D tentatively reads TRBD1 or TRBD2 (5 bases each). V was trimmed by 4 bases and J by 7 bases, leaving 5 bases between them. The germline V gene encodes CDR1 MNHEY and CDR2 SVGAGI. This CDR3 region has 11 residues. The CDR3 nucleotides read TGTGCCAGCAGTTGGGGGAATGAGCAGTTCTTC. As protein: CASSWGNEQFF.

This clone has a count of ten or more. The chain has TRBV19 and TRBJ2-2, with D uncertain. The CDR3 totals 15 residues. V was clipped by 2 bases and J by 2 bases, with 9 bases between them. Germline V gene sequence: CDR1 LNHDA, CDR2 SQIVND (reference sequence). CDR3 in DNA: TGTGCCAGTAGTATACTGCCGGATAACACCGGGGAGCTGTTTTTT. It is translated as CASSILPDNTGELFF.

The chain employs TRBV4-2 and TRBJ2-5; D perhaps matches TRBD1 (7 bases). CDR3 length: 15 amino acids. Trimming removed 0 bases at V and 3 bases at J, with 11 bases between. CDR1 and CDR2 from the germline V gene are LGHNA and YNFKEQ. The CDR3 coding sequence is TGTGCCAGCAGCCAAGATCCCAGGGGGGAAGAGACCCAGTACTTC. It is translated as CASSQDPRGEETQYF.

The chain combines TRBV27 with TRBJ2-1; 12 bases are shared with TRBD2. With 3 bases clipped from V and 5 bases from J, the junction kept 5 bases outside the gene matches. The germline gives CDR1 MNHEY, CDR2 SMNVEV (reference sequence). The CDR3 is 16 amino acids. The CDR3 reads CASSFLLAGGHNEQFF. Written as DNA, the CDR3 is TGTGCCAGCAGTTTCTTACTAGCGGGAGGCCACAATGAGCAGTTCTTC.